This is a list of T cell receptor beta chains from one sample in a study of cytotoxic CD8 clonotypes in ibrutinib-treated CLL. Produced via immunoSEQ multiplex PCR; TCRdb's table is partial and in-frame only. The sample yields hundreds of thousands of clones, 70% seen once. The sequenced sample was PBMCs, obtained after 24 months of ibrutinib treatment. These receptors were taken from a human donor with chronic lymphocytic leukemia. Both conserved end residues are trimmed from each CDR3. Fields, in order: V gene, J gene, CDR3 protein.

TRBV7-2	TRBJ1-4	ASSDGSGANEKLF
TRBV28	TRBJ2-7	ASSQGQSYEQY
TRBV30	TRBJ1-5	AWSALGGSNQPQH
TRBV14	TRBJ1-2	ASSQEAFGTDGYT
TRBV29-1	TRBJ2-2	SGFPSQGGELF
TRBV5-1	TRBJ2-3	ASSELTGDGTDTQY
TRBV19	TRBJ1-6	ASRGVGRNSPLH
TRBV27	TRBJ1-2	ASSFMNNYGYT
TRBV29-1	TRBJ2-6	SGWTGESSGANVLT
TRBV5-1	TRBJ1-3	ASSLGTGGHGNTIY
TRBV9	TRBJ2-1	ASSVAVGEQF
TRBV20-1	TRBJ2-1	SARRPGEQF
TRBV5-6	TRBJ2-3	ASSSYTDTQY
TRBV27	TRBJ1-5	ASSLSWTPNQPQH
TRBV6-1	TRBJ1-4	ASRAGQGYEKLF
TRBV27	TRBJ1-5	ASSSYKDRQGGQPQH